Listed here are 5 T cell receptor beta chains from one sample, sequenced in a study of T cell repertoires in cytomegalovirus infection. TCRdb fed the reads into MiXCR, producing one record per CDR3 protein. The sample shows approximately 730,000 distinct CDR3 sequences, roughly 33% of them seen only once. Antigens for these TCRs are unknown. Here the sequenced sample was cultured PBMCs, taken from culture after CMV antigen stimulation. Receptors originate from a human donor in good health (CMV status not recorded). Some clones in this sample may be carry-over from other donors' samples.

In its sample, this clonotype was seen a few times. This chain joins TRBV11-2 and TRBJ2-3, with TRBD2 matching 7 bases. Per germline, CDR1 SGHAT and CDR2 FQNNGV. This CDR3 region has 15 residues. J lost 2 bases, V lost 5 bases, and 7 bases had no gene match. CDR3 sequence (DNA): TGTGCCAGCAGCCCGGGACTACTTAACACAGATACGCAGTATTTT. Protein: CASSPGLLNTDTQYF.

There are a few counts of this clonotype. The genes are TRBV19 and TRBJ2-7; D is possibly TRBD1 or TRBD2 (6 bases each). There are 14 residues in the CDR3. Trimming took off 5 bases at V and 2 bases at J, with 13 bases between the two ends. Germline-derived CDR1 and CDR2 are LNHDA and SQIVND (reference sequence). Written as DNA, the CDR3 is TGTGCCAGTAGTGGGGGGCTAGCGCCCTACGAGCAGTACTTC. As protein: CASSGGLAPYEQYF. Based on the CDR3 plus reference TRBV19 and TRBJ2-7, the full variable domain is DGGITQSPKYLFRKEGQNVTLSCEQNLNHDAMYWYRQDPGQGLRLIYYSQIVNDFQKGDIAEGYSVSREKKESFPLTVTSAQKNPTAFYLCASSGGLAPYEQYFGPGTRLTVT.

As for this clonotype: Mismatch with germline at one junction end may stem from a read error. The chain links TRBV25-1 to TRBJ2-3, with 11 bases matching TRBD2. The V gene's germline CDR1 is MGHDK and CDR2 SYGVNS. The CDR3 sequence is 16 residues long. The CDR3 sequence is CAGSESLAGGMDTQYF. DNA of the CDR3: TGTGCCGGCAGTGAATCCCTAGCGGGGGGCATGGATACGCAGTATTTT. The full variable domain, its missing parts supplied by reference TRBV25-1 and TRBJ2-3, is EADIYQTPRYLVIGTGKKITLECSQTMGHDKMYWYQQDPGMELHLIHYSYGVNSTEKGDLSSESTVSRIRTEHFPLTLESARPSHTSQYLCAGSESLAGGMDTQYFGPGTRLTVL.

This chain uses TRBV7-6 with TRBJ2-4; D possibly corresponds to TRBD1 (5 bases). Deletions cut 5 bases from V and 6 bases from J, with 14 bases between. The length of the CDR3 is 14 residues. The germline gives CDR1 SGHVS, CDR2 FNYEAQ. The CDR3 sequence is CASSPSRGRNIQYF. CDR3 bases: TGTGCCAGCAGCCCAAGTAGGGGAAGAAACATTCAGTACTTC.

This clonotype was seen a handful of times. The chain links TRBV6-5 to TRBJ1-2; 10 nucleotides line up with TRBD1. This CDR3 has 14 residues. V lost 3 bases to trimming and J lost 8 bases; unmatched junction nucleotides: 6. Germline CDR1 is MNHEY and CDR2 is SVGAGI. The CDR3 here is CASSYTDRGRGYTF. Written as DNA, the CDR3 is TGTGCCAGCAGTTATACGGACAGGGGGAGAGGCTACACCTTC.